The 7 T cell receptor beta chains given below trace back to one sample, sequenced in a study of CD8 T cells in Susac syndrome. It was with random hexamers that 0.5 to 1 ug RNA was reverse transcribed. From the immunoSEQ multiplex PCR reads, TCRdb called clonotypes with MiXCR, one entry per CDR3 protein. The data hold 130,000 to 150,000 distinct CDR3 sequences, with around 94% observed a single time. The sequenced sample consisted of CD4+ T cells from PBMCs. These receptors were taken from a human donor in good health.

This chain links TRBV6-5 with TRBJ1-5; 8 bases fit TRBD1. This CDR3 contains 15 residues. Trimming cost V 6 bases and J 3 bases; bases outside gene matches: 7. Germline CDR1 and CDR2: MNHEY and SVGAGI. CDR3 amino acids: CASSLRGPFNQPQHF. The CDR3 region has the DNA TGTGCCAGCAGCCTCAGGGGGCCGTTCAATCAGCCCCAGCATTTT.

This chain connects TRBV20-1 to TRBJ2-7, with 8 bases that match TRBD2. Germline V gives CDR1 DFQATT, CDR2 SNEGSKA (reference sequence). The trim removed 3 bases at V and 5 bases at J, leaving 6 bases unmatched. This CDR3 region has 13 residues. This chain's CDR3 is CSASREGPHEQYF. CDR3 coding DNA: TGCAGTGCTAGTCGGGAGGGCCCCCACGAGCAGTACTTC.

This CDR3 is CATSERGKDGYTF. The CDR3 DNA reads as TGTGCCACCAGTGAACGAGGAAAGGATGGCTACACCTTC. The chain combines TRBV24-1 with TRBJ1-2; D is unresolved. The germline V gene has CDR1 KGHDR and CDR2 SFDVKD. The CDR3 runs 13 residues. The germline V and J ends were trimmed by 4 bases and 6 bases, with 11 bases remaining between them.

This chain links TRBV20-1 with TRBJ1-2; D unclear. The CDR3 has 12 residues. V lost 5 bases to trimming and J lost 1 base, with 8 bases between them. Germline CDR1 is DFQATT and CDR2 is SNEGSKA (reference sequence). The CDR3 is CSAVTGNYGYTF. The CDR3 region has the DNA TGCAGTGCTGTGACGGGTAACTATGGCTACACCTTC.

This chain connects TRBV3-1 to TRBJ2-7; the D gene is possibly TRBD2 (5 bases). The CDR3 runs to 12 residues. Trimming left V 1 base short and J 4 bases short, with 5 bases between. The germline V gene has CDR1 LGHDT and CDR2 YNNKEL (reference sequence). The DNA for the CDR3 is TGTGCCAGCAGCCAAGGCGGGTACGAGCAGTACTTC. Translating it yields CASSQGGYEQYF.

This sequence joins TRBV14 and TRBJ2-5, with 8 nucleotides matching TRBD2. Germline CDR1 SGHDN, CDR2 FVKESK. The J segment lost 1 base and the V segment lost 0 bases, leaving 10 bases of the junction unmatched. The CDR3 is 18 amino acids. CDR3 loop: CASSQEWRPSGRQETQYF. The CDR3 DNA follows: TGTGCCAGCAGCCAAGAATGGCGGCCTAGCGGGCGCCAAGAGACCCAGTACTTC.

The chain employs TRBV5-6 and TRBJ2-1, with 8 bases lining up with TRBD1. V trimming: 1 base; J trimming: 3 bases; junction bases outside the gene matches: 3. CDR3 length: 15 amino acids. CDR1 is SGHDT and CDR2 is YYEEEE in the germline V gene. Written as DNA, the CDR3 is TGTGCCAGCAGCTTGCCGGGACAGGACTACAATGAGCAGTTCTTC. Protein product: CASSLPGQDYNEQFF.